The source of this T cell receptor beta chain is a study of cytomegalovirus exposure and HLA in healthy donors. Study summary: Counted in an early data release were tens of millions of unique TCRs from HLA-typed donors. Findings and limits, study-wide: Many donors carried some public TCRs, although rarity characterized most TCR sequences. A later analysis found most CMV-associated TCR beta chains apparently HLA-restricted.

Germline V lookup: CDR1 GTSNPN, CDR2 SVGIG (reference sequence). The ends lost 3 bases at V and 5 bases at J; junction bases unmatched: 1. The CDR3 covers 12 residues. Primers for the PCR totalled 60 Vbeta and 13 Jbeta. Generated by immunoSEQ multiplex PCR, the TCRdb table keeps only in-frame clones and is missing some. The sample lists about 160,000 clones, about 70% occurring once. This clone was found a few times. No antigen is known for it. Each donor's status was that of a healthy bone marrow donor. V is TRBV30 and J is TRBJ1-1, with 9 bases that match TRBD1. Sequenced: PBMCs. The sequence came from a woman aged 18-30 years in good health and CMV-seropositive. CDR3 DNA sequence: TGTGCCTGGAGCGGACAGGGGACTGAAGCTTTCTTT. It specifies CAWSGQGTEAFF.